The clone carrying this T cell receptor (beta chain) occurred a few times. The sample originates from a study of T cells after yellow fever vaccination. CDR3 length: 18 amino acids. The trim removed 0 bases at V and 5 bases at J, leaving 10 bases unmatched. Germline V gene lookup returns CDR1 MGHRA and CDR2 YSYEKL. Using its own MiXCR run on the 5' RACE reads, TCRdb lists one record per CDR3 protein. The sample records about 74,000 distinct CDR3 sequences, more than 5.5% being singletons. The sequence was collected from a man in his late teens or twenties who received the YFV17D yellow fever vaccine. The sequenced sample was CD8+ T cells sorted from PBMCs, obtained 5 days after the first yellow fever vaccination. The rearrangement joins TRBV4-1 to TRBJ2-2, with 9 bases fitting TRBD2. For the CDR3, the DNA is TGCGCCAGCAGCCAAGACCGTGCCGGGACTAGCTATACCGGGGAGCTGTTTTTT. This translates into CASSQDRAGTSYTGELFF.